The sequence of this T cell receptor beta chain was determined in a study of regulatory T cells in long-lasting Graves disease. Sample time point: newly diagnosed GD, antithyroid drugs for less than 3 months. RNA from PBMCs was the source of the TCR library. Assembly of TCR beta libraries relied on iRepertoire HTBI primers together with Arm-PCR of CDR3 regions. TCRdb re-analysed the multiplex PCR reads in MiXCR, keeping a single row per CDR3 protein. The sample consists of around 360,000 distinct CDR3 sequences, 15% to 20% of them appearing once. This CDR3 has 13 amino acids. Trimming left V 5 bases short and J 6 bases short, with 12 bases between. CDR1 is MDHEN and CDR2 is SYDVKM in the germline V gene. Another study also made use of these data, one on T cells in Graves' hyperthyroidism and ophthalmopathy.

The chain employs TRBV28 and TRBJ2-3; D perhaps matches TRBD2 (6 bases). This receptor was obtained from a woman aged 18 to 35 with Graves disease. The starting material was peripheral blood mononuclear cells (PBMCs), obtained at new diagnosis, from a patient treated with antithyroid drugs. Written as DNA, the CDR3 is TGTGCCAGCAGTCTAAAGGGGAGGGATACGCAGTATTTT. This gives the protein CASSLKGRDTQYF. The whole variable domain, remainder taken from reference TRBV28 and TRBJ2-3, is DVKVTQSSRYLVKRTGEKVFLECVQDMDHENMFWYRQDPGLGLRLIYFSYDVKMKEKGDIPEGYSVSREKKERFSLILESASTNQTSMYLCASSLKGRDTQYFGPGTRLTVL.